One and the same sample provided the 28 T cell receptor beta chains below, sequenced in a study of blood T cell repertoires in COVID-19 (TCRdb year 2020). The library relied on the immunoSEQ multiplex PCR assay. Not all clones reach the TCRdb copy of this immuneACCESS table, which keeps in-frame sequences only. Checked studies attribute under half of the gap to unresolved V genes and leave the rest unexplained. This sample is represented by fewer than 350,000 clones; approximately 88% of them were singletons. Roughly 5.2% of the sample is in the top ten clones. Sequences were obtained from PBMCs or T cells enriched from blood (not recorded which). Receptors originate from a man between 60 and 70 years old who had recovered from COVID-19.

V gene TRBV6-5 combines with J gene TRBJ1-2; D is unresolved. The CDR3 sequence is 14 residues long. V gave up 5 bases and J gave up 2 bases, with 12 bases separating them. Germline CDR1 is MNHEY and CDR2 is SVGAGI. CDR3 in amino acids: CASSNPGLNYGYTF. CDR3 bases: TGTGCCAGCAGTAACCCGGGGTTGAACTATGGCTACACCTTC.

This chain links TRBV6-1 with TRBJ2-3, with 8 bases identical to TRBD1. This CDR3 is built from 14 residues. Germline V gives CDR1 MNHNS, CDR2 SASEGT. The trim removed 3 bases at V and 9 bases at J, leaving 8 bases unmatched. The CDR3 protein is CASSDRGLIRTQYF. CDR3 coding DNA: TGTGCCAGCAGTGACAGGGGGCTTATTAGAACGCAGTATTTT.

This chain links TRBV29-1 with TRBJ1-4; D is perhaps TRBD1 (6 bases). The CDR3 sequence is 11 residues long. The V end lost 6 bases, the J end lost 12 bases, and 14 bases lay between the germline ends. Per the germline V gene, CDR1 is SQVTM and CDR2 is ANQGSEA. The CDR3 region has the DNA TGCAGCGTCGATACAGGGTACGAACTGTTTTTT. It yields the protein CSVDTGYELFF.

This sequence joins TRBV5-1 and TRBJ2-7; perhaps TRBD2 as D (7 bases). With 4 bases removed from V and 3 bases from J, the gap between germline ends came to 14 bases. CDR3 length: 14 residues. The V gene's germline CDR1 is SGHRS and CDR2 YFSETQ. The CDR3 DNA follows: TGCGCCAGCAGCGCCGCAGGGGAGGGCTACGAGCAGTACTTC. Translating it yields CASSAAGEGYEQYF. Full variable domain (missing parts from reference TRBV5-1 and TRBJ2-7): KAGVTQTPRYLIKTRGQQVTLSCSPISGHRSVSWYQQTPGQGLQFLFEYFSETQRNKGNFPGRFSGRQFSNSRSEMNVSTLELGDSALYLCASSAAGEGYEQYFGPGTRLTVT.

The CDR3: CASSPTQGPQETQYF. CDR3 sequence (DNA): TGTGCCAGCAGCCCTACACAGGGGCCCCAAGAGACCCAGTACTTC. The chain links TRBV5-6 to TRBJ2-5; 7 bases map to TRBD1. The CDR3 contains 15 residues. The V segment lost 4 bases and the J segment 1 base; nucleotides outside the gene matches: 7. Germline CDR1 is SGHDT and CDR2 is YYEEEE.

This chain joins TRBV7-3 and TRBJ2-5; D call uncertain. The CDR3 is 14 residues long. Germline V gene sequence: CDR1 SGHTA, CDR2 FQGTGA. The V end was cut by 5 bases, the J end by 5 bases, with 15 bases between. This chain's CDR3 is CASSPSSVPETQYF. The CDR3 DNA is TGTGCCAGCAGCCCTTCCTCAGTCCCGGAGACCCAGTACTTC.

This chain joins TRBV27 and TRBJ2-1, with D maybe TRBD2 (5 bases). Germline loops: CDR1 MNHEY, CDR2 SMNVEV (reference sequence). The germline V and J ends were trimmed by 4 bases and 4 bases, with 14 bases remaining between them. The CDR3 extends over 15 amino acids. The CDR3 DNA is TGTGCCAGCAGTTGGGAGTTTATGGGTTACAATGAGCAGTTCTTC. Translated, it gives CASSWEFMGYNEQFF.

The chain has TRBV2 and TRBJ1-2; a possible D gene is TRBD1 (5 bases). V lost 8 bases and J lost 7, with 20 bases in between. This CDR3 region has 14 residues. Germline V lookup: CDR1 SNHLY, CDR2 FYNNEI. DNA for the CDR3: TGTGCCAGCGCACTCCTTGGACGCGGGGGTGGCTACACCTTC. It specifies CASALLGRGGGYTF. Supplemented by reference TRBV2 and TRBJ1-2, the full variable domain reads EPEVTQTPSHQVTQMGQEVILRCVPISNHLYFYWYRQILGQKVEFLVSFYNNEISEKSEIFDDQFSVERPDGSNFTLKIRSTKLEDSAMYFCASALLGRGGGYTFGSGTRLTVV.

The chain employs TRBV3-1 (or the pseudogene TRBV3-2) and TRBJ2-5; 9 nucleotides align to TRBD1. The germline V gene encodes CDR1 LGHDT and CDR2 YNNKEL (reference sequence). This CDR3 contains 14 residues. V was clipped by 4 bases and J by 13 bases; unmatched bases: 13. The CDR3 bases are TGTGCCAGCAGCCCTGGACAGGGGATCCCCCCCCGGTACTTC. It specifies CASSPGQGIPPRYF.

The rearrangement uses TRBV6-5 and TRBJ1-2; a weak D match, TRBD1 (5 bases). CDR3 size: 15 residues. Germline lookup yields CDR1 MNHEY and CDR2 SVGAGI. Trimming cost V 4 bases and J 8 bases, with 20 bases left between them. CDR3 coding DNA: TGTGCCAGCAGTTTTGGCCGGCAGGCTGGGGGGGGCTACACCTTC. Translation: CASSFGRQAGGGYTF.

V and J are TRBV20-1 and TRBJ2-7, with a possible D match to TRBD1 (5 bases). The CDR3 totals 11 residues. The germline V and J ends were trimmed by 3 bases and 2 bases, with 5 bases remaining between them. Germline values: CDR1 DFQATT, CDR2 SNEGSKA (reference sequence). In nucleotides, the CDR3 is TGCAGTGCTAGCAGGGCCTACGAGCAGTACTTC. Protein sequence: CSASRAYEQYF.

The chain uses TRBV7-2 and TRBJ2-2; 8 bases align to TRBD2. V lost 5 bases, J lost 8 bases, and 13 bases stayed unmatched. In germline, CDR1 is SGHTA, CDR2 FQGNSA. This CDR3 spans 16 amino acids. The CDR3 reads CASSPLAGGPGGELFF. In DNA, the CDR3 is TGTGCCAGCAGCCCCCTGGCGGGAGGACCGGGGGGGGAGCTGTTTTTT.

The rearrangement links TRBV6-5 to TRBJ2-1; the D gene is possibly TRBD1 (7 bases). This CDR3 has 14 residues. Trimming shortened V by 4 bases and J by 7 bases, and 14 bases separated the two germline ends. The germline V gene encodes CDR1 MNHEY and CDR2 SVGAGI. This CDR3 is CASSLAGGWNEQFF. The CDR3 nucleotides read TGTGCCAGCAGTTTGGCAGGGGGGTGGAATGAGCAGTTCTTC.

The rearrangement joins TRBV13 to TRBJ2-2; D is uncertain. V was cut by 5 bases and J by 4 bases, with 8 bases left in between. This CDR3 is 13 amino acids long. Germline-derived CDR1 and CDR2 are PRHDT and FYEKMQ (reference sequence). CDR3 sequence: CASSLRTTGELFF. CDR3 DNA: TGTGCCAGCAGCCTAAGAACCACCGGGGAGCTGTTTTTT.

The chain employs TRBV11-3 and TRBJ2-2; 7 nucleotides match TRBD1. V trimming: 5 bases; J trimming: 1 base; junction bases outside the gene matches: 4. The CDR3 runs to 15 residues. CDR1 SGHNT and CDR2 YENEEA come from the germline V gene. The CDR3 region has the DNA TGTGCCAGCAGCGCGAGACAGGGGAACACCGGGGAGCTGTTTTTT. It yields the protein CASSARQGNTGELFF.

V is TRBV28 and J is TRBJ2-7, with 13 bases matching TRBD2. The CDR3 has 15 residues. After removal of 6 bases from V and 6 bases from J, the junction contained 8 bases not matched to a gene. The germline CDR1 and CDR2 sequences are MDHEN and SYDVKM. CDR3 region: CASREPGLAGFEQYF. DNA of the CDR3: TGTGCCAGCAGAGAACCGGGACTAGCGGGATTCGAGCAGTACTTC.

With regard to this clone: Other DNA variants within this sample encode the same CDR3. V usage is TRBV7-3 and J usage is TRBJ1-2, with 7 bases that match TRBD1. The CDR3 length is 13 residues. Germline V lookup: CDR1 SGHTA, CDR2 FQGTGA. V was pared by 4 bases and J by 10 bases, with 9 bases of the junction left unmatched. CDR3 residues: CASSSGETGDYTF. In DNA form, the CDR3 reads TGTGCCAGCAGCTCGGGAGAAACAGGGGACTACACCTTC.

The gene calls are TRBV27 and TRBJ2-3; 13 positions match TRBD2. Germline-derived CDR1 and CDR2 are MNHEY and SMNVEV (reference sequence). V lost 4 bases and J lost 5; bases outside the gene matches: 9. This CDR3 has 17 amino acids. CDR3 in DNA: TGTGCCAGCAGTTCCCTCACTAGCGGGAGGGCCGGAGATACGCAGTATTTT. This translates into CASSSLTSGRAGDTQYF.

The chain combines TRBV9 with TRBJ2-7; D is uncertain. The CDR3 contains 14 residues. Germline V CDR1 and CDR2: SGDLS, YYNGEE. The V gene lost 0 bases and the J gene lost 6 bases, with 13 bases spanning the gap. The CDR3 region has the DNA TGTGCCAGCAGCGTAGGGAGTCAGCTAGGCGAGCAGTACTTC. Amino acid sequence: CASSVGSQLGEQYF.

The J gene is TRBJ2-2, the V gene TRBV6-5; unclear D gene. Between the trimmed V and J ends, which lost 6 bases and 6 bases, there was a span of 8 bases. Germline lookup yields CDR1 MNHEY and CDR2 SVGAGI. CDR3 length: 12 residues. CDR3 DNA sequence: TGTGCCAGCAGGTCTAGTCCCGGGGAGCTGTTTTTT. Its protein is CASRSSPGELFF.

The chain couples TRBV5-1 to TRBJ2-7; 7 bases fit TRBD2. There are 17 residues in the CDR3. V trimming: 1 base; J trimming: 2 bases; junction bases outside the gene matches: 12. Germline CDR1 SGHRS, CDR2 YFSETQ. This chain's CDR3 is CASSLKHGTTLPYEQYF. The CDR3 coding sequence is TGCGCCAGCAGCTTGAAGCACGGGACTACCTTACCCTACGAGCAGTACTTC.

The chain has TRBV19 and TRBJ2-7, with D possibly being TRBD1 (5 bases). Germline V lookup: CDR1 LNHDA, CDR2 SQIVND (reference sequence). The CDR3 totals 13 residues. V gave up 1 base and J gave up 1 base, with 5 bases separating them. The CDR3: CASSIGTSYEQYF. CDR3 DNA: TGTGCCAGTAGTATAGGGACATCCTACGAGCAGTACTTC. The entire variable domain, with the rest obtained from reference TRBV19 and TRBJ2-7, is as follows: DGGITQSPKYLFRKEGQNVTLSCEQNLNHDAMYWYRQDPGQGLRLIYYSQIVNDFQKGDIAEGYSVSREKKESFPLTVTSAQKNPTAFYLCASSIGTSYEQYFGPGTRLTVT.

DNA of the CDR3: TGTGCCAGCAGTGACACCCGGACAGGGGGTGTCTATGGCTACACCTTC. This sequence encodes CASSDTRTGGVYGYTF. The rearrangement links TRBV25-1 to TRBJ1-2; TRBD1 matches 10 bases. Unmatched junction bases numbered 8, after V lost 3 bases and J lost 4 bases. The CDR3 consists of 16 residues. CDR1 is MGHDK and CDR2 is SYGVNS in the germline V gene.

V and J are TRBV7-9 and TRBJ1-1, with no clear D. Trimming removed 10 bases at V and 0 bases at J, with 9 bases between. The germline CDR1 and CDR2 sequences are SEHNR and FQNEAQ (reference sequence). CDR3 length equals 12 residues. The CDR3 DNA reads TGTGCCAAACAGCGGATGAACACTGAAGCTTTCTTT. This sequence encodes CAKQRMNTEAFF.

The V call is TRBV7-9, the J call TRBJ1-5; D perhaps matches TRBD1 (5 bases). The V end lost 5 bases, the J end lost 5 bases, and 16 bases lay between the germline ends. The CDR3 spans 15 residues. In germline, CDR1 is SEHNR, CDR2 FQNEAQ (reference sequence). DNA of the CDR3: TGTGCCAGCAGCCCTCTCTTGGGGGGACATCAGCCCCAGCATTTT. Translated, it gives CASSPLLGGHQPQHF.

Only a few counts were recorded for this clone. The J gene is TRBJ1-2, the V gene TRBV28; maybe TRBD1 (5 bases). The CDR3 extends over 14 amino acids. The germline V gene has CDR1 MDHEN and CDR2 SYDVKM. Trimming left V 1 base short and J 3 bases short, with 9 bases between. The CDR3 spells CASSLFQGDYGYTF. The CDR3 coding sequence is TGTGCCAGCAGTTTATTCCAGGGTGACTATGGCTACACCTTC.

The chain recombines TRBV7-9 with TRBJ2-5; TRBD2 matches 7 bases. Germline V gives CDR1 SEHNR, CDR2 FQNEAQ (reference sequence). Trimming cost V 6 bases and J 5 bases; bases outside gene matches: 9. The CDR3 has 14 residues. CDR3 in amino acids: CASSLRGAGETQYF. The CDR3 coding sequence is TGTGCCAGCAGTTTAAGGGGAGCGGGGGAGACCCAGTACTTC.

The V gene is TRBV6-5, the J gene TRBJ2-7, with TRBD2 matching 8 bases. Trimming removed 6 bases from V and 4 bases from J; junction bases left unmatched: 8. The CDR3 length is 14 residues. Looked up from germline, CDR1 is MNHEY and CDR2 is SVGAGI. CDR3 nucleotides: TGTGCCAGCAGCCCGGGGGGGGGCAGATACGAGCAGTACTTC. It translates to CASSPGGGRYEQYF.